This is a list of T cell receptor beta chains from one sample in a study of T-cell memory formation after mild COVID-19. TCRdb reprocessed the 5' RACE reads via MiXCR and lists one record per CDR3 protein. The sample consists of 250,000 to 300,000 distinct CDR3 sequences, roughly 8.2% of them appearing once. The specimen was PBMCs or a T cell subset sorted from them (not recorded which). All receptors derive from a young man who had mild COVID-19 (a few samples of this study predate the infection). Cell type and time point are not known. The CDR3 runs from the conserved cysteine through the conserved F or W. A D gene is named only where the DNA matches it firmly. Not every row has a clone size; where given, it reads once, few, many or a size class.

CDR3nt: TGTGCCAGCAGTCCTGGACTAGACATTCCCGGGGAGCTGTTTTTT
CDR3aa: CASSPGLDIPGELFF
d_gene: TRBD2
j_gene: TRBJ2-2
abundance: NA
v_gene: TRBV6-2/TRBV6-3

CDR3nt: TGTGCCAGCAGTTTCACTAACTATGGCTACACCTTC
CDR3aa: CASSFTNYGYTF
d_gene: NA
j_gene: TRBJ1-2
abundance: many
v_gene: TRBV12-3/TRBV12-4

CDR3nt: TGTGCCAGCAGCTTGGTAGGACAGAGCACAGATACGCAGTATTTT
CDR3aa: CASSLVGQSTDTQYF
d_gene: NA
j_gene: TRBJ2-3
abundance: few
v_gene: TRBV5-4

CDR3nt: TGCGCCAGCAGCCAAGAAGGGTATTTTGGGTCCTACGAGCAGTACTTC
CDR3aa: CASSQEGYFGSYEQYF
d_gene: NA
j_gene: TRBJ2-7
abundance: NA
v_gene: TRBV4-1

CDR3nt: TGCGCCAGCAGCCAAGTAGCCCGGCGCGGCTACACCTTC
CDR3aa: CASSQVARRGYTF
d_gene: NA
j_gene: TRBJ1-2
abundance: NA
v_gene: TRBV4-1

CDR3nt: TGTGCCTGGAGTCCCGGACAGGGAAGCTATGGCTACACCTTC
CDR3aa: CAWSPGQGSYGYTF
d_gene: TRBD1
j_gene: TRBJ1-2
abundance: NA
v_gene: TRBV30

CDR3nt: TGTGCCAGCAGTGCCGATACGCAGTATTTT
CDR3aa: CASSADTQYF
d_gene: NA
j_gene: TRBJ2-3
abundance: many
v_gene: TRBV25-1

CDR3nt: TGTGCCAGCAGCCAAGATTTCCGCGAGGGTCCTGGGGCCAACGTCCTGACTTTC
CDR3aa: CASSQDFREGPGANVLTF
d_gene: NA
j_gene: TRBJ2-6
abundance: few
v_gene: TRBV4-2

CDR3nt: TGCACGGGGGTCCGGGACAGGGTGGTCGATGAGCAGTTCTTC
CDR3aa: CTGVRDRVVDEQFF
d_gene: TRBD1
j_gene: TRBJ2-1
abundance: few
v_gene: TRBV20-1

CDR3nt: TGTGCCTGGAGTGTACAGGGGGCAGATACGCAGTATTTT
CDR3aa: CAWSVQGADTQYF
d_gene: TRBD1
j_gene: TRBJ2-3
abundance: many
v_gene: TRBV30

CDR3nt: TGTGCCAGCAGCCACCGACGGGAGAACTATGAAAAACTGTTTTTT
CDR3aa: CASSHRRENYEKLFF
d_gene: NA
j_gene: TRBJ1-4
abundance: few
v_gene: TRBV28

CDR3nt: TGTGCCAGCAGGGGAACTAGCTACAATGAGCAGTTCTTC
CDR3aa: CASRGTSYNEQFF
d_gene: NA
j_gene: TRBJ2-1
abundance: few
v_gene: TRBV12-3/TRBV12-4

CDR3nt: TGTGCCAGCAGCCCCCGGACAGGGTCCTACGAGCAGTACTTC
CDR3aa: CASSPRTGSYEQYF
d_gene: TRBD1
j_gene: TRBJ2-7
abundance: few
v_gene: TRBV7-9

CDR3nt: TGTGCCAGCAGCCCCCGCGGAGGGAACGGTGAGCAGTTCTTC
CDR3aa: CASSPRGGNGEQFF
d_gene: NA
j_gene: TRBJ2-1
abundance: few
v_gene: TRBV7-2

CDR3nt: TGCGCCAGCAGCTTGGTTCCCGGGGGAGTGGAGACCCAGTACTTC
CDR3aa: CASSLVPGGVETQYF
d_gene: NA
j_gene: TRBJ2-5
abundance: many
v_gene: TRBV5-1

CDR3nt: TGCAGCGTTGAACCCGGGACAGGGGGCTCCGATACGCAGTATTTT
CDR3aa: CSVEPGTGGSDTQYF
d_gene: TRBD1
j_gene: TRBJ2-3
abundance: NA
v_gene: TRBV29-1

CDR3nt: TGTGCCAGCAGTGCCTTCTTCACTGAAGCTTTCTTT
CDR3aa: CASSAFFTEAFF
d_gene: NA
j_gene: TRBJ1-1
abundance: NA
v_gene: TRBV28

CDR3nt: TGCAGTGCTAGGGTGGGGGGTGAAGCTTTCTTT
CDR3aa: CSARVGGEAFF
d_gene: NA
j_gene: TRBJ1-1
abundance: few
v_gene: TRBV20-1

CDR3nt: TGTGCCAGCAGTAGTGACCCCGCCACGAAAAATCAGCCCCAGCATTTT
CDR3aa: CASSSDPATKNQPQHF
d_gene: NA
j_gene: TRBJ1-5
abundance: NA
v_gene: TRBV2

CDR3nt: TGCAGTGGGCGGAGGGGGCAAACAGATACGCAGTATTTT
CDR3aa: CSGRRGQTDTQYF
d_gene: NA
j_gene: TRBJ2-3
abundance: NA
v_gene: TRBV20-1

CDR3nt: TGTGCCAGCTCAGCACAGGGGGCGGATAGCACAGATACGCAGTATTTT
CDR3aa: CASSAQGADSTDTQYF
d_gene: TRBD1
j_gene: TRBJ2-3
abundance: many
v_gene: TRBV18

CDR3nt: TGCAGTGCTCCGGGGATTGGGGAAACTGAAGCTTTCTTT
CDR3aa: CSAPGIGETEAFF
d_gene: NA
j_gene: TRBJ1-1
abundance: few
v_gene: TRBV20-1